Below, 30 T cell receptor beta chains from the same sample are listed, as sequenced in a study of molecular identifiers for immune sequencing clone quantification. TCRdb fed the PCR reads into MiXCR, producing one record per CDR3 protein. The sample lists nearly 650,000 distinct CDR3 sequences, less than 30% seen once, with about 0.73% in the top ten. Material: naive CD8+ T cells from blood, with Jurkat cell RNA spiked in. Regarding subset: FACS-sorted CD8+CD4-CCR7+CD45RA+ naive T cells. The origin of the receptors is a human donor in good health. Some libraries in this study had Jurkat cell RNA spiked in.

In this sample, this clonotype turned up a few times. V usage is TRBV7-2 and J usage is TRBJ1-1; D is ambiguous. V was trimmed by 6 bases and J by 10 bases, leaving 24 bases between them. CDR1 is SGHTA and CDR2 is FQGNSA in the germline V gene. This CDR3 comprises 15 residues. CDR3 bases: TGTGCCAGCAGTTCTGGAGCGGGGATTTATAATGGAGCTTTCTTT. Protein sequence: CASSSGAGIYNGAFF.

A remark on this clonotype: A single base separates this from a much larger clone, so it may be a read error. V is TRBV20-1 and J is TRBJ1-6, with 12 bases aligning to TRBD1. The CDR3 covers 16 residues. The J segment lost 10 bases and the V segment lost 0 bases, leaving 7 bases of the junction unmatched. Germline values: CDR1 DFQATT, CDR2 SNEGSKA (reference sequence). In DNA, the CDR3 is TGCAGTGCTAGAGATCTGGGACAGGGGGCATACTCACCCCTCCACTTT. Translating gives CSARDLGQGAYSPLHF.

This clonotype showed up just a few times. This chain uses TRBV7-6 with TRBJ2-3, with D perhaps TRBD1 (6 bases). Per the germline V gene, CDR1 is SGHVS and CDR2 is FNYEAQ. V was pared by 5 bases and J by 0 bases, with 12 bases between. The CDR3 totals 15 residues. CDR3 loop: CASSETGPSTDTQYF. Here the CDR3 DNA reads TGTGCCAGCAGCGAGACAGGACCTAGCACAGATACGCAGTATTTT.

The sample holds a few counts of this clonotype. V usage is TRBV18 and J usage is TRBJ2-3, with D perhaps being TRBD1 or TRBD2 (5 bases each). Germline lookup yields CDR1 KGHSH and CDR2 LQKENI. V lost 4 bases, J lost 3 bases, and 14 bases lay in between. This CDR3 has 15 residues. Here the CDR3 DNA reads TGTGCCAGCTCACGGGACGGCACCGGAACAGATACGCAGTATTTT. Protein sequence: CASSRDGTGTDTQYF.

This clonotype occurred a few times. The gene calls are TRBV7-9 and TRBJ2-1; D is unresolved. Germline CDR1 reads SEHNR; CDR2 reads FQNEAQ (reference sequence). Between the trimmed V and J ends, which lost 5 bases and 4 bases, there was a span of 6 bases. The CDR3 runs to 12 residues. This chain's CDR3 is CASSPYYNEQFF. For the CDR3, the DNA is TGTGCCAGCAGCCCCTATTACAATGAGCAGTTCTTC. The complete variable domain, with remaining parts taken from reference TRBV7-9 and TRBJ2-1, reads DTGVSQNPRHKITKRGQNVTFRCDPISEHNRLYWYRQTLGQGPEFLTYFQNEAQLEKSRLLSDRFSAERPKGSFSTLEIQRTEQGDSAMYLCASSPYYNEQFFGPGTRLTVL.

The chain joins TRBV27 to TRBJ2-7; 10 nucleotides line up with TRBD1. TRBJ2-1 matches the DNA end more closely, so the J call is doubtful. The V gene's germline CDR1 is MNHEY and CDR2 SMNVEV (reference sequence). The CDR3 contains 15 residues. Here the CDR3 DNA reads TGTGCCAGCAGTCCGACAGGGGGCCTAGCCTACGAGCAGTTCTTC. Protein: CASSPTGGLAYEQFF.

In its sample, this clonotype was seen many times. The CDR3 bases are TGTGCCAGCAGCAAATCCGGGACAAACACCGGGGAGCTGTTTTTT. Translation gives CASSKSGTNTGELFF. The gene calls are TRBV7-9 and TRBJ2-2; TRBD1 might be the D (6 bases). Trimming took off 5 bases at V and 2 bases at J, with 12 bases between the two ends. Germline V CDR1 and CDR2: SEHNR, FQNEAQ (reference sequence). CDR3 length: 15 residues.

In its sample, this clonotype was seen a few times. V gene TRBV23-1 combines with J gene TRBJ2-2; D gene ambiguous. TRBV23-1 counts as an open reading frame of uncertain function. V lost 4 bases and J lost 0, with 15 bases in between. The CDR3 loop spans 17 amino acids. The CDR3 DNA follows: TGCGCCAGCAGTCTCCCTGTGTCGCGATCGAACACCGGGGAGCTGTTTTTT. As protein: CASSLPVSRSNTGELFF.

The chain couples TRBV6-5 to TRBJ1-4; D ambiguous. From germline, CDR1 is MNHEY and CDR2 SVGAGI. The V and J ends lost 2 bases and 6 bases respectively, with 13 bases between them. CDR3 length equals 15 residues. The CDR3 spells CASSYGQTSYEKLFF. The CDR3 bases are TGTGCCAGCAGTTACGGGCAGACCTCGTATGAAAAACTGTTTTTT.

This clonotype appeared a few times. The chain uses TRBV21-1 and TRBJ2-1; the DNA was not used to check the table's D call, TRBD2. TRBV21-1 counts as a pseudogene. The length of the CDR3 is 17 residues. The CDR3 bases are TGTGCCAGCAGCAAGAGATCTCCATCGGGAGGGGTGGATGAGCAGTTCTTC. Its protein is CASSKRSPSGGVDEQFF.

The chain combines TRBV19 with TRBJ1-2; possibly TRBD1 for D (6 bases). The CDR3 contains 17 residues. The germline gives CDR1 LNHDA, CDR2 SQIVND (reference sequence). Trimming pared 1 base from V and 2 bases from J, leaving 17 bases between. Written as DNA, the CDR3 is TGTGCCAGTAGTATAGCCCACAGGGTGAATGTCAACTATGGCTACACCTTC. It specifies CASSIAHRVNVNYGYTF.

This clonotype was seen more than once but under ten times. J is TRBJ1-3 and V is TRBV4-3; D call uncertain. V gave up 0 bases and J gave up 3 bases, with 9 bases separating them. Germline CDR1 is LGHNA and CDR2 is YSLEER. This CDR3 comprises 15 residues. The DNA of the CDR3 is TGCGCCAGCAGCCAAGAGTGGCCGGTTGGAAACACCATATATTTT. This translates into CASSQEWPVGNTIYF.

This clonotype occurred many times. This sequence joins TRBV18 and TRBJ2-3, with 11 bases fitting TRBD2. This CDR3 is built from 16 residues. Looked up from germline, CDR1 is KGHSH and CDR2 is LQKENI. Germline trimming cut 3 bases from V and 0 bases from J; bases unmatched to any gene: 2. The CDR3 is CASSPRTSGSTDTQYF. The CDR3 DNA reads TGTGCCAGCTCACCTAGGACTAGCGGGAGCACAGATACGCAGTATTTT.

The chain has TRBV2 and TRBJ2-2; D may correspond to TRBD1 or TRBD2 (5 bases each). The length of the CDR3 is 17 residues. From germline, CDR1 is SNHLY and CDR2 FYNNEI. Trimming took off 2 bases at V and 6 bases at J, with 19 bases between the two ends. CDR3 coding DNA: TGTGCCAGCAGTGAATCTAGACTGGGGGTTGGTCCCGGGGAGCTGTTTTTT. This gives the protein CASSESRLGVGPGELFF. Full variable domain (outside the CDR3, taken from reference TRBV2 and TRBJ2-2): EPEVTQTPSHQVTQMGQEVILRCVPISNHLYFYWYRQILGQKVEFLVSFYNNEISEKSEIFDDQFSVERPDGSNFTLKIRSTKLEDSAMYFCASSESRLGVGPGELFFGEGSRLTVL.

The chain joins TRBV30 to TRBJ2-5; 9 bases map to TRBD2. There are 16 residues in the CDR3. Germline-derived CDR1 and CDR2 are GTSNPN and SVGIG (reference sequence). Trimming at V came to 1 base and at J to 11 bases, leaving 17 bases not matched to a gene. The CDR3 protein is CAWSEGSAGGLNEQYF. CDR3 bases: TGTGCCTGGAGTGAGGGGTCGGCGGGGGGGCTAAATGAGCAGTACTTC.

This clonotype was recorded a few times. J is TRBJ2-7 and V is TRBV30; 9 positions match TRBD1. This CDR3 has 14 residues. Germline values: CDR1 GTSNPN, CDR2 SVGIG (reference sequence). With V trimmed by 2 bases and J by 4 bases, 6 bases remained unmatched. CDR3 loop: CAWSSGQGGYEQYF. The CDR3 bases are TGTGCCTGGAGTTCGGGACAGGGTGGGTACGAGCAGTACTTC.

The chain has TRBV6-2 or TRBV6-3 and TRBJ2-7; TRBD2 matches 9 bases. The CDR3 runs 13 residues. Trimming at V came to 8 bases and at J to 5 bases, leaving 7 bases not matched to a gene. CDR1 MNHEY and CDR2 SVGEGT come from the germline V gene. CDR3 amino acids: CASALAGQDEQYF. The CDR3 DNA follows: TGTGCCAGCGCGCTAGCGGGGCAGGACGAGCAGTACTTC.

This clonotype was seen only a few times. The V and J genes are TRBV19 and TRBJ2-2, with 8 bases matching TRBD1. This CDR3 region has 14 residues. V shed 8 bases, J shed 7 bases, and the junction held 9 bases outside the gene matches. From germline, CDR1 is LNHDA and CDR2 SQIVND (reference sequence). This CDR3 is CASSPTGAGGELFF. The CDR3 DNA follows: TGTGCCAGTTCGCCGACAGGGGCCGGCGGGGAGCTGTTTTTT.

A word on this clonotype: One junction end disagrees with the germline gene, perhaps due to a read error. This rearrangement joins TRBV6-2 or TRBV6-3 to TRBJ2-1; no definite D call. CDR1 and CDR2 (germline): MNHEY, SVGEGT. This CDR3 comprises 12 residues. The chain's CDR3 is CASSYSGYEQSF. As DNA, the CDR3 is TGTGCCAGCAGTTACTCGGGGTATGAGCAGTCCTTC.

Many counts were recorded for this clonotype. V usage is TRBV5-6 and J usage is TRBJ2-7; D is perhaps TRBD2 (7 bases). The CDR3 spans 13 residues. Germline CDR1 is SGHDT and CDR2 is YYEEEE. V shed 2 bases and J shed 7 bases, with 13 bases lying between them. The CDR3 bases are TGTGCCAGCAGCTTACGGGGGGCGCCTGAGCAGTACTTC. Translated: CASSLRGAPEQYF.

V is TRBV25-1 and J is TRBJ2-1; 7 nucleotides line up with TRBD2. V dropped 7 bases and J dropped 12; count of bases not matched to a gene: 18. CDR3 length: 15 residues. CDR1 is MGHDK, CDR2 SYGVNS, per germline. CDR3 in amino acids: CASTPLAGARKGQFF. The CDR3 DNA follows: TGTGCCAGCACACCCCTCGCGGGAGCTAGAAAAGGGCAGTTCTTC.

This clonotype was observed a few times. The germline gene is not matched at one end of the junction; a read error may be the cause. V and J are TRBV20-1 and TRBJ2-7, with D perhaps TRBD2 (6 bases). Germline values: CDR1 DFQATT, CDR2 SNEGSKA (reference sequence). The CDR3 sequence is 15 residues long. CDR3 bases: TGCAGTGCCTTTGCCCCAGGGCGCGGGGCCTACGTGCAGTACTTC. Its translation: CSAFAPGRGAYVQYF.

The J gene is TRBJ1-3, the V gene TRBV2; D ambiguous. The CDR3 totals 16 residues. Trimming took off 2 bases at V and 0 bases at J, with 11 bases between the two ends. Germline V gene sequence: CDR1 SNHLY, CDR2 FYNNEI. The CDR3, as DNA: TGTGCCAGCAGTGAACCTCCCCAGAGCTCTGGAAACACCATATATTTT. It yields the protein CASSEPPQSSGNTIYF.

This clonotype has a count of ten or more. The chain combines TRBV28 with TRBJ2-7; the match to TRBD1 covers 7 bases. Germline CDR1 reads MDHEN; CDR2 reads SYDVKM. The trim removed 2 bases at V and 5 bases at J, leaving 9 bases unmatched. The CDR3 totals 15 residues. The CDR3 coding sequence is TGTGCCAGCAGTTTAATCCTAGGACAGGCCGACGAGCAGTACTTC. Translated, it gives CASSLILGQADEQYF.

On this clonotype: No DNA is shown, since the ends of the CDR3 on it are uncertain; the CDR3 is the one TCRdb lists. This chain joins TRBV2 and TRBJ1-5. The CDR3 is made up of 13 amino acids, end residues included. Germline loops: CDR1 SNHLY, CDR2 FYNNEI. CDR3 residues: CASSTSGDQPQHF.

The chain is built from TRBV12-3 or TRBV12-4 and TRBJ1-1; 12 nucleotides match TRBD1. With V trimmed by 3 bases and J by 5 bases, 7 bases remained unmatched. The CDR3 is 16 amino acids. For the CDR3, the DNA is TGTGCCAGCAGTTTGGGACAGGGGGCTCGATATACTGAAGCTTTCTTT. This gives the protein CASSLGQGARYTEAFF.

The sample holds many counts of this clonotype. The chain couples TRBV20-1 to TRBJ1-3; no definite D call. The CDR3 length is 12 residues. CDR1 is DFQATT and CDR2 is SNEGSKA in the germline V gene (reference sequence). V was shortened by 1 base and J by 4 bases, with 5 bases between the two germline ends. The CDR3 DNA follows: TGCAGTGCTAGAGGGACCGGAAACACCATATATTTT. As protein: CSARGTGNTIYF.

This clonotype was counted many times. The junction departs from germline at one end; a sequencing error may be responsible. The J gene is TRBJ2-7, the V gene TRBV25-1; 7 bases line up with TRBD2. CDR1 is MGHDK and CDR2 is SYGVNS in the germline V gene. This CDR3 spans 15 amino acids. The CDR3 region is CASRIRGLGSCEQYF. In DNA, the CDR3 is TGTGCCAGCAGAATTCGTGGACTAGGATCCTGCGAGCAGTACTTC.

As concerns this clonotype: Since the CDR3 does not end with the conserved phenylalanine or tryptophan, this likely comes from a read error. This chain links TRBV6-1 with TRBJ2-7; D possibly corresponds to TRBD2 (6 bases). V was shortened by 6 bases and J by 6 bases, with 18 bases between the two germline ends. The CDR3 loop spans 14 amino acids. Looked up from germline, CDR1 is MNHNS and CDR2 is SASEGT. The CDR3 is CASRDLGGDPEQYL. As DNA, the CDR3 is TGTGCCAGCAGAGACCTGGGCGGGGACCCCGAGCAGTACCTC.

In its sample, this clonotype was seen a few times. The CDR3 here is CASSLIRDEQYF. DNA of the CDR3: TGTGCCAGCAGCCTAATCAGGGACGAGCAGTACTTC. The genes are TRBV12-3 or TRBV12-4 and TRBJ2-7, with D possibly being TRBD1 (5 bases). The ends were cut back, 6 bases at V and 5 bases at J, with 11 bases in the middle. This CDR3 comprises 12 residues.